Only a few counts were recorded for the clone carrying this T cell receptor (beta chain). What it recognizes is unknown. The entry originates in a study of T-cell reconstitution after alpha-beta-depleted transplantation in children. Study-wide points: From newly produced T cells came most of the T-cell counts and diversity one year after transplant. After transplant, high TCRbeta diversity at day 60 in some patients arose from surviving recipient T cells and thymic progenitors. Reports say that about two months after transplant, the alpha-beta T cells came out of several hundred graft clones that had expanded.

The library targeted TCRbeta and was prepared with unique molecular identifiers. TCRdb re-called the PCR reads through MiXCR, storing one row per CDR3 protein. In the table there are about 980,000 distinct CDR3 sequences, roughly 31% of which are singletons. This CDR3 is 13 amino acids long. Germline CDR1 and CDR2: DFQATT and SNEGSKA (reference sequence). The TCR comes from a boy in the first two years of life who had a stem cell transplant for SCID, so the T cells may come from the graft donor. V usage is TRBV20-1 and J usage is TRBJ1-1; unclear D gene. The sequences come from PBMCs, mostly from graft donor cells, collected 360 days after TCRalphabeta/CD19-depleted stem cell transplant. CDR3 in DNA: TGCAGCACTATAGGAACAGTGAACACTGAAGCTTTCTTT. Protein sequence: CSTIGTVNTEAFF.